The next 7 T cell receptor beta chains were all read from a single sample in a study of blood T cell repertoires in COVID-19. The protocol was immunoSEQ multiplex PCR, while the TCRdb copy is restricted to in-frame clones and leaves out a portion. The table lists about 95,000 clones, 75% to 95% of them singletons. Input material: peripheral blood. Receptors were obtained from a woman in her forties or fifties in a cohort sampled during active COVID-19.

The rearrangement uses TRBV5-4 and TRBJ2-3, with D possibly TRBD1 on 5 matching bases. CDR3 length: 15 amino acids. The ends were cut back, 0 bases at V and 4 bases at J, with 12 bases in the middle. The V gene's germline CDR1 is SGHNT and CDR2 YYREEE (reference sequence). The DNA of the CDR3 is TGTGCCAGCAGCTTGGGGGGCTCGTACGCAGATACGCAGTATTTT. It encodes CASSLGGSYADTQYF.

V and J are TRBV19 and TRBJ1-4; 7 bases fit TRBD1. In germline, CDR1 is LNHDA, CDR2 SQIVND (reference sequence). CDR3 size: 16 residues. The V segment lost 5 bases and the J segment 4 bases; nucleotides outside the gene matches: 10. CDR3 in amino acids: CASSSQGTAYNEKLFF. The CDR3 region has the DNA TGTGCCAGTAGTTCTCAAGGGACAGCCTATAATGAAAAACTGTTTTTT. The full variable domain, with the rest looked up from reference TRBV19 and TRBJ1-4, is DGGITQSPKYLFRKEGQNVTLSCEQNLNHDAMYWYRQDPGQGLRLIYYSQIVNDFQKGDIAEGYSVSREKKESFPLTVTSAQKNPTAFYLCASSSQGTAYNEKLFFGSGTQLSVL.

The V gene is TRBV29-1, the J gene TRBJ1-1; 8 nucleotides align to TRBD1. This CDR3 has 17 amino acids. The V gene's germline CDR1 is SQVTM and CDR2 ANQGSEA. V lost 6 bases, J lost 0 bases, and 15 bases stayed unmatched. The DNA of the CDR3 is TGCAGCGTCCTCGGACAGGGTAAACGCCCCATGAACACTGAAGCTTTCTTT. It encodes CSVLGQGKRPMNTEAFF.

This chain links TRBV19 with TRBJ2-7; 11 positions agree with TRBD2. V dropped 5 bases and J dropped 7; count of bases not matched to a gene: 7. The CDR3 consists of 14 residues. Germline CDR1 LNHDA, CDR2 SQIVND (reference sequence). CDR3 loop: CASSFLAGGWEQYF. The CDR3 DNA reads TGTGCCAGTAGTTTTTTAGCGGGAGGGTGGGAGCAGTACTTC.

The chain couples TRBV6-6 to TRBJ2-3; a possible D gene is TRBD2 (6 bases). Between the trimmed V and J ends, which lost 2 bases and 4 bases, there was a span of 13 bases. Germline-derived CDR1 and CDR2 are MNHNY and SVGAGI (reference sequence). The length of the CDR3 is 15 residues. The CDR3 here is CASSYPRGVADTQYF. CDR3 sequence (DNA): TGTGCCAGCAGTTACCCGCGGGGCGTGGCAGATACGCAGTATTTT.

The chain is built from TRBV7-9 and TRBJ2-7; the match to TRBD1 covers 7 bases. Per germline, CDR1 SEHNR and CDR2 FQNEAQ (reference sequence). This CDR3 has 17 residues. V trimming: 1 base; J trimming: 2 bases; junction bases outside the gene matches: 11. This chain's CDR3 is CASSLVAWTGRPYEQYF. In DNA, the CDR3 is TGTGCCAGCAGCTTAGTCGCCTGGACAGGTAGGCCCTACGAGCAGTACTTC. Full variable domain (outside the CDR3, taken from reference TRBV7-9 and TRBJ2-7): DTGVSQNPRHKITKRGQNVTFRCDPISEHNRLYWYRQTLGQGPEFLTYFQNEAQLEKSRLLSDRFSAERPKGSFSTLEIQRTEQGDSAMYLCASSLVAWTGRPYEQYFGPGTRLTVT.

The chain is built from TRBV12-3 or TRBV12-4 and TRBJ1-2, with TRBD1 matching 8 bases. The CDR3 totals 13 residues. Losses at the gene ends were 6 bases for V and 11 bases for J; bases not matched to a gene: 11. The CDR3 loop is CASSRQGQKWYTF. CDR3 coding DNA: TGTGCCAGCAGCCGACAGGGGCAGAAATGGTACACCTTC.